Below, 10 T cell receptor beta chains from the same sample are listed, as sequenced in a study of shared clonotypes between healthy human individuals. Here immunoSEQ multiplex PCR was the method, and the copy in TCRdb shows in-frame clones only, minus some. Here the sample spans 2,500,000 or so clones, around 90% being singletons. Sequencing used naive CD4+ T cells sorted from blood. Regarding subset: CD45RA+ positively selected. The receptor set was obtained from a man aged 18 to 29 in good health.

This chain uses TRBV10-2 with TRBJ2-3; the D gene is possibly TRBD2 (6 bases). Germline lookup yields CDR1 WSHSY and CDR2 SAAADI. The CDR3 length is 14 residues. V was shortened by 3 bases and J by 3 bases, with 10 bases between the two germline ends. The CDR3 spells CASSDRERTDTQYF. In nucleotides, the CDR3 is TGCGCCAGCAGTGACCGGGAGAGGACAGATACGCAGTATTTT.

A single count supports this clone. This chain links TRBV28 with TRBJ2-7, with a possible D match to TRBD1 (6 bases). The V end was cut by 6 bases, the J end by 3 bases, with 15 bases between. Germline V gives CDR1 MDHEN, CDR2 SYDVKM. The CDR3 runs to 14 residues. CDR3 loop: CASSPRTGLYEQYF. CDR3 in DNA: TGTGCCAGCAGCCCCAGAACAGGGCTCTACGAGCAGTACTTC.

The chain links TRBV7-2 to TRBJ1-2; D unclear. V lost 5 bases, J lost 7 bases, and 17 bases lay in between. Germline V gene lookup returns CDR1 SGHTA and CDR2 FQGNSA. The CDR3 is 14 amino acids. The CDR3 region has the DNA TGTGCCAGCAGCCAACCGCTTCAGTCAGCTGGCTACACCTTC. Translating it yields CASSQPLQSAGYTF.

In its sample, this clone was seen once. The chain couples TRBV7-9 to TRBJ1-1, with D unresolved. This CDR3 has 15 residues. V dropped 0 bases and J dropped 4 bases, with 12 bases sitting between them. In germline, CDR1 is SEHNR, CDR2 FQNEAQ (reference sequence). The CDR3 DNA reads as TGTGCCAGCAGCTTAGCGCTTCGGATGGCCACTGAAGCTTTCTTT. Protein: CASSLALRMATEAFF.

With regard to this clone: Given a much more abundant clone one base away, this may be a read error. The chain recombines TRBV5-6 with TRBJ1-1; D is possibly TRBD1 (5 bases). Deletions cut 0 bases from V and 4 bases from J, with 7 bases between. The CDR3 consists of 13 residues. Germline-derived CDR1 and CDR2 are SGHDT and YYEEEE. The CDR3 spells CASSLAGTTEAFF. The CDR3 DNA is TGTGCCAGCAGCTTGGCAGGGACCACTGAAGCTTTCTTT.

As for this clone: Other nucleotide sequences from this sample produce the same CDR3. J is TRBJ2-3 and V is TRBV2; D is unclear. CDR1 SNHLY and CDR2 FYNNEI come from the germline V gene. V lost 1 base and J lost 5, with 7 bases in between. The CDR3 contains 13 residues. CDR3 DNA sequence: TGTGCCAGCAGTGAAGGGTCTGGAGATACGCAGTATTTT. Its translation is CASSEGSGDTQYF.

The J gene is TRBJ2-5, the V gene TRBV11-2; tentatively, D is TRBD2 (5 bases). Germline CDR1 and CDR2: SGHAT and FQNNGV. V lost 2 bases and J lost 0, with 10 bases in between. This CDR3 is built from 15 residues. This CDR3 is CASSLSGGYQETQYF. The DNA of the CDR3 is TGTGCCAGCAGCTTAAGCGGTGGGTACCAAGAGACCCAGTACTTC.

The chain employs TRBV10-3 and TRBJ2-3; D remains ambiguous. The V gene lost 6 bases and the J gene lost 2 bases, with 9 bases spanning the gap. Germline V lookup: CDR1 ENHRY, CDR2 SYGVKD. The CDR3 spans 13 residues. The CDR3 loop reads CAIRGIVTDTQYF. The CDR3, as DNA: TGTGCCATCAGGGGGATAGTCACAGATACGCAGTATTTT.

Comment on this clone: In the same sample, other DNA sequences code for this CDR3. The chain has TRBV7-2 and TRBJ2-7; 7 nucleotides align to TRBD2. There are 14 residues in the CDR3. Germline loops: CDR1 SGHTA, CDR2 FQGNSA. V lost 8 bases, J lost 0 bases, and 7 bases stayed unmatched. Here the CDR3 DNA reads TGTGCCAGCCGCCCCGGGGGGAGCTCCTACGAGCAGTACTTC. It yields the protein CASRPGGSSYEQYF.

This clone appeared once. This chain links TRBV5-1 with TRBJ2-6; D is uncertain. In germline, CDR1 is SGHRS, CDR2 YFSETQ. V was clipped by 3 bases and J by 2 bases, with 6 bases between them. This CDR3 comprises 14 residues. This CDR3 is CASSSVPGANVLTF. Here the CDR3 DNA reads TGCGCCAGCAGCTCCGTCCCTGGGGCCAACGTCCTGACTTTC.